These 3 T cell receptor beta chains originate from one sample sequenced in a study of shared clonotypes between healthy human individuals. This table comes from immunoSEQ multiplex PCR, and its TCRdb copy is limited to in-frame clones, with some not included. The table has 2 million to 2.5 million clones, more than 85% seen once. Sequencing input: naive CD4+ T cells from PBMCs. Subset here: CD45RA+ positively selected. The receptor source for this set is a man between 18 and 29 years old in good health. Some clones in this sample may be carry-over from other donors' samples.

Comment on this clone: One end of the junction does not line up with germline, which may come from a read error. V usage is TRBV4-1 and J usage is TRBJ1-1; D perhaps matches TRBD1 (6 bases). The germline gives CDR1 MGHRA, CDR2 YSYEKL. This CDR3 spans 13 amino acids. The DNA of the CDR3 is TGCGCCAGCAGCCAAGGCAACAGGGATGAAGGTTTCTTT. This sequence encodes CASSQGNRDEGFF.

The chain joins TRBV15 to TRBJ2-1, with 7 bases identical to TRBD2. Trimming removed 1 base from V and 5 bases from J; junction bases left unmatched: 11. In germline, CDR1 is LNHNV, CDR2 YYDKDF (reference sequence). The CDR3 consists of 17 residues. DNA of the CDR3: TGTGCCACCAGCAGAGGGGTTCAGCTAGCGGCCAACAATGAGCAGTTCTTC. This gives the protein CATSRGVQLAANNEQFF.

The sample holds a few counts of this clone. V gene TRBV19 combines with J gene TRBJ1-5; D gene unclear. V was cut by 5 bases and J by 4 bases, with 9 bases left in between. Germline CDR1 and CDR2: LNHDA and SQIVND (reference sequence). This CDR3 has 13 amino acids. CDR3: CASSPAINQPQHF. DNA for the CDR3: TGTGCCAGTAGTCCCGCCATAAATCAGCCCCAGCATTTT.